Following are 15 T cell receptor beta chains from one sample sequenced in a study of OX40 agonist ivuxolimab in advanced cancers. TCRdb's copy holds only in-frame clones and misses some; the assay was immunoSEQ multiplex PCR. The repertoire holds under 25,000 clones, with roughly 85% as singletons. The sample in question was CD4+ or CD8+ T cells sorted from blood, obtained in a trial of the OX40 agonist ivuxolimab. These TCRs come from an adult with an advanced solid tumor such as melanoma, head and neck, liver or kidney cancer.

The J gene is TRBJ1-6, the V gene TRBV9, with 8 nucleotides matching TRBD1. Germline V lookup: CDR1 SGDLS, CDR2 YYNGEE. The CDR3 runs to 16 residues. V lost 4 bases, J lost 2 bases, and 5 bases stayed unmatched. CDR3 DNA sequence: TGTGCCAGCAGCCCGGGACAGGCAACCTATAATTCACCCCTCCACTTT. Protein sequence: CASSPGQATYNSPLHF.

This chain links TRBV10-2 with TRBJ1-1; the D is unclear. The CDR3 is made up of 14 amino acids. Germline CDR1 is WSHSY and CDR2 is SAAADI. V was pared by 6 bases and J by 0 bases, with 11 bases between. CDR3 in DNA: TGCGCCAGCAGGGGGTTGGCTGTGAACACTGAAGCTTTCTTT. Its protein product is CASRGLAVNTEAFF.

The gene calls are TRBV2 and TRBJ2-1; the D gene is possibly TRBD1 (6 bases). Germline-derived CDR1 and CDR2 are SNHLY and FYNNEI. This CDR3 is built from 10 residues. Trimming took 6 bases from V and 9 from J, leaving 6 bases between them. CDR3 protein: CASRQGEQFF. For the CDR3, the DNA is TGTGCCAGCAGACAGGGTGAGCAGTTCTTC.

The rearrangement uses TRBV11-2 and TRBJ2-7; weak D call: TRBD1 (5 bases). V gave up 0 bases and J gave up 4 bases, with 16 bases separating them. This CDR3 region has 16 residues. Germline values: CDR1 SGHAT, CDR2 FQNNGV. The CDR3 region has the DNA TGTGCCAGCAGCTTAGATGGGGCGGTCATCCGGTACGAGCAGTACTTC. This sequence encodes CASSLDGAVIRYEQYF.

This clone is termed medium-sized. This sequence joins TRBV25-1 and TRBJ2-5; TRBD1 aligns across 7 bases. Germline values: CDR1 MGHDK, CDR2 SYGVNS. The V and J ends lost 2 bases and 2 bases, in that order; junction bases with no gene match: 2. CDR3 length: 14 amino acids. For the CDR3, the DNA is TGTGCCAGCAGTGAACGGGGACAGCAAGAGACCCAGTACTTC. It specifies CASSERGQQETQYF. Complete variable domain (other parts from reference TRBV25-1 and TRBJ2-5): EADIYQTPRYLVIGTGKKITLECSQTMGHDKMYWYQQDPGMELHLIHYSYGVNSTEKGDLSSESTVSRIRTEHFPLTLESARPSHTSQYLCASSERGQQETQYFGPGTRLLVL.

V is TRBV7-8 and J is TRBJ1-2; D is perhaps TRBD1 (5 bases). The CDR3 sequence is 13 residues long. Trimming pared 1 base from V and 6 bases from J, leaving 9 bases between. Germline lookup yields CDR1 SGHVS and CDR2 FQNEAQ. CDR3: CASSLGGSDGYTF. DNA of the CDR3: TGTGCCAGCAGCTTAGGGGGGTCAGATGGCTACACCTTC.

The rearrangement joins TRBV6-6 to TRBJ1-6; D is undetermined. The germline V gene encodes CDR1 MNHNY and CDR2 SVGAGI (reference sequence). The germline V and J ends were trimmed by 5 bases and 14 bases, with 13 bases remaining between them. The CDR3 contains 12 residues. CDR3 coding DNA: TGTGCCAGCAGTCCCGGCGGGCGCACCCTCCACTTT. Translation: CASSPGGRTLHF.

The chain recombines TRBV27 with TRBJ1-5; no reliable D call. Trimming pared 4 bases from V and 2 bases from J, leaving 12 bases between. Germline V gene sequence: CDR1 MNHEY, CDR2 SMNVEV (reference sequence). The CDR3 totals 15 residues. CDR3 nucleotide sequence: TGTGCCAGCAGTTCCTACGATGGACGCAATCAGCCCCAGCATTTT. It translates to CASSSYDGRNQPQHF.

The chain carries TRBV7-9 and TRBJ1-1; 9 bases are shared with TRBD1. V dropped 5 bases and J dropped 1; count of bases not matched to a gene: 11. Germline loops: CDR1 SEHNR, CDR2 FQNEAQ (reference sequence). CDR3 length: 17 amino acids. The CDR3 nucleotides are TGTGCCAGCAGCCTCTCGGACAGGGGACTTGGGAACACTGAAGCTTTCTTT. Translating gives CASSLSDRGLGNTEAFF.

This chain connects TRBV19 to TRBJ2-7; the match to TRBD1 covers 8 bases. The V gene end was trimmed by 3 bases and the J gene end by 5 bases; junction bases not matched to a gene: 9. The CDR3 extends over 15 amino acids. Germline CDR1 is LNHDA and CDR2 is SQIVND (reference sequence). The CDR3 DNA sequence: TGTGCCAGTAGTATCATGGCAGGGGGCATGGACGAGCAGTACTTC. Amino acids: CASSIMAGGMDEQYF.

This chain uses TRBV30 with TRBJ2-7, with 7 bases identical to TRBD1. Germline V CDR1 and CDR2: GTSNPN, SVGIG (reference sequence). There are 14 residues in the CDR3. The V segment lost 3 bases and the J segment 2 bases; nucleotides outside the gene matches: 7. CDR3 amino acids: CAWRRPGQPYEQYF. DNA of the CDR3: TGTGCCTGGAGGAGACCGGGACAGCCCTACGAGCAGTACTTC.

CDR3 DNA sequence: TGTGCCAGCAGCTTGGTCGTACCAACAGAGACCCAGTACTTC. It yields the protein CASSLVVPTETQYF. This rearrangement joins TRBV5-6 to TRBJ2-5; no reliable D call. Looked up from germline, CDR1 is SGHDT and CDR2 is YYEEEE. The CDR3 is made up of 14 amino acids. Trimming cost V 0 bases and J 4 bases, with 10 bases left between them. Looking up the rest from reference TRBV5-6 and TRBJ2-5 gives the full variable domain: DAGVTQSPTHLIKTRGQQVTLRCSPKSGHDTVSWYQQALGQGPQFIFQYYEEEERQRGNFPDRFSGHQFPNYSSELNVNALLLGDSALYLCASSLVVPTETQYFGPGTRLLVL.

This chain joins TRBV27 and TRBJ2-1; a possible D gene is TRBD2 (6 bases). Germline V gene data show CDR1 as MNHEY and CDR2 as SMNVEV (reference sequence). The CDR3 is 15 residues long. The V end lost 3 bases, the J end lost 6 bases, and 15 bases lay between the germline ends. This CDR3 is CASSLVEGQLNEQFF. CDR3 nucleotide sequence: TGTGCCAGCAGTTTGGTGGAGGGTCAGCTCAATGAGCAGTTCTTC.

The gene calls are TRBV7-9 and TRBJ1-2, with TRBD1 matching over 7 bases. This CDR3 region has 16 residues. CDR1 SEHNR and CDR2 FQNEAQ come from the germline V gene (reference sequence). The J segment lost 8 bases and the V segment lost 6 bases, leaving 18 bases of the junction unmatched. CDR3 sequence reads: CASRPPGQSGDRGYTF. The CDR3 coding sequence is TGTGCCAGCAGGCCTCCGGGACAGTCCGGCGATAGGGGCTACACCTTC.

The CDR3, as DNA: TGTGCCAGCAGCTTCTCCCCCCTCCCCGGCGAGCAGTACTTC. It encodes CASSFSPLPGEQYF. This chain uses TRBV7-8 with TRBJ2-7; no clear D gene. Trimming shortened V by 3 bases and J by 6 bases, and 15 bases separated the two germline ends. CDR3 length: 14 residues. CDR1 is SGHVS, CDR2 FQNEAQ, per germline.